This T cell receptor beta chain originates from a study of beta chain features in type 1 diabetes. Study-wide points: There was a moderate but significant shortening of TCRB CDR3s in all four CD4+ subsets of Type 1 diabetes patients.

On this clone itself: The antigen is not known.

The CDR3 has 15 residues. Looked up from germline, CDR1 is SGHAT and CDR2 is FQNNGV. V lost 2 bases, J lost 6 bases, and 8 bases stayed unmatched. The sequenced template was cDNA made from the entire isolated RNA. Sequencing was performed with immunoSEQ multiplex PCR; in TCRdb, only in-frame clones are kept and a portion is missing. The sample includes just over 25,000 clones, roughly half of them seen just once. This chain connects TRBV11-2 to TRBJ2-7, with 9 bases that match TRBD1. This receptor was identified in a man younger than 40 with type 1 diabetes. Sequencing was done on a sample of stem cell memory CD4+ T cells from blood. The CDR3 loop is CASSLRSGQGREQYF. DNA of the CDR3: TGTGCCAGCAGCTTAAGGTCGGGACAGGGTCGCGAGCAGTACTTC.